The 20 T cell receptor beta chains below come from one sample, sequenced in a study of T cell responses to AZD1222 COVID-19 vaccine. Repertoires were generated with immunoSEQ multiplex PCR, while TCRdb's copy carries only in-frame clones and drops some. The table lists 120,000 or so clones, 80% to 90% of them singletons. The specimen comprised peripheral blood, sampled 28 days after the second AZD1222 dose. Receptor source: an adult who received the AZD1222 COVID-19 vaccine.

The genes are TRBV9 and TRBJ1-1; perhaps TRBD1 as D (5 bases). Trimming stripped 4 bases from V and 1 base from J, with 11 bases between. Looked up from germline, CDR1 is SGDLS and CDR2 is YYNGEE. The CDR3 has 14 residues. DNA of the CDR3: TGTGCCAGCAGCACACAACAGGAGAACACTGAAGCTTTCTTT. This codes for CASSTQQENTEAFF. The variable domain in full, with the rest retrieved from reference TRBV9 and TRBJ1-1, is DSGVTQTPKHLITATGQRVTLRCSPRSGDLSVYWYQQSLDQGLQFLIQYYNGEERAKGNILERFSAQQFPDLHSELNLSSLELGDSALYFCASSTQQENTEAFFGQGTRLTVV.

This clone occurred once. CDR3 nucleotides: TGTGCCAGCAGTGTAACAGGGGGGAACACTGAAGCTTTCTTT. Its translation: CASSVTGGNTEAFF. This chain connects TRBV2 to TRBJ1-1; 8 nucleotides align to TRBD1. This CDR3 is built from 14 residues. CDR1 SNHLY and CDR2 FYNNEI come from the germline V gene. Trimming removed 4 bases from V and 1 base from J; junction bases left unmatched: 2.

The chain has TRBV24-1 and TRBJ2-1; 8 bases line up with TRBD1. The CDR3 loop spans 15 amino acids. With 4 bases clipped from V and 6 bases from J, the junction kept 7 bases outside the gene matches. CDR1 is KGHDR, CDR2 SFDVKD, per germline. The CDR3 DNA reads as TGTGCCACCAGTGACGCCGGACAGGGCCTCAATGAGCAGTTCTTC. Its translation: CATSDAGQGLNEQFF.

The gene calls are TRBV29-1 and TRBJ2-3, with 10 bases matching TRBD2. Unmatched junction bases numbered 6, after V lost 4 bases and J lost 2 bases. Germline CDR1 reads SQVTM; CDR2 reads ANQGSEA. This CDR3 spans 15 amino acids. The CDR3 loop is CSVGRSGGSTDTQYF. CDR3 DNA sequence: TGCAGCGTTGGACGTAGCGGGGGGTCCACAGATACGCAGTATTTT.

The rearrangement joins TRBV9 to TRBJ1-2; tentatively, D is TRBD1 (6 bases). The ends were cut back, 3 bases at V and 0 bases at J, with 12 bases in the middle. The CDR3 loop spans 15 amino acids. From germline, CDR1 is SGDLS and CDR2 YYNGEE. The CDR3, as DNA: TGTGCCAGCAGCGGATCGACAGGCTCTAACTATGGCTACACCTTC. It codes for CASSGSTGSNYGYTF.

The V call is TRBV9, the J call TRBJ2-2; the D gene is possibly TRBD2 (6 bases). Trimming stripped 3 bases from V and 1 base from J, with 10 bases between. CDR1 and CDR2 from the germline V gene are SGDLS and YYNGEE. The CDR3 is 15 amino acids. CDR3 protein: CASSDQAGNTGELFF. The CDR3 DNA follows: TGTGCCAGCAGCGACCAAGCGGGGAACACCGGGGAGCTGTTTTTT.

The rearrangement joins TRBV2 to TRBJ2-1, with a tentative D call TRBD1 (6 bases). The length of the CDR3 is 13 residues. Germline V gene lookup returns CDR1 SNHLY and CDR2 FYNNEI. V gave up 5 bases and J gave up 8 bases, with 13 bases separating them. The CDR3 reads CASSQRTVDEQFF. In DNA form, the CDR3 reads TGTGCCAGCAGTCAACGGACAGTTGATGAGCAGTTCTTC. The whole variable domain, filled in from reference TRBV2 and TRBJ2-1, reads EPEVTQTPSHQVTQMGQEVILRCVPISNHLYFYWYRQILGQKVEFLVSFYNNEISEKSEIFDDQFSVERPDGSNFTLKIRSTKLEDSAMYFCASSQRTVDEQFFGPGTRLTVL.

The CDR3 DNA follows: TGTGCCAGCACCCCACTCTTAGCGGGGGGGAATACGCAGTATTTT. Its translation is CASTPLLAGGNTQYF. The chain has TRBV7-2 and TRBJ2-3; 11 bases match TRBD2. CDR1 is SGHTA and CDR2 is FQGNSA in the germline V gene. J gave up 7 bases and V 7 bases, and 10 bases lay outside the gene matches. The CDR3 sequence is 15 residues long.

CDR3 amino acids: CASSLGRAGTYNSPLHF. The DNA of the CDR3 is TGTGCCAGCAGCTTGGGCAGGGCGGGGACCTATAATTCACCCCTCCACTTT. V gene TRBV5-6 combines with J gene TRBJ1-6; possibly TRBD1 for D (5 bases). V was cut by 0 bases and J by 2 bases, with 12 bases left in between. CDR3 size: 17 residues. Germline V gene data show CDR1 as SGHDT and CDR2 as YYEEEE.

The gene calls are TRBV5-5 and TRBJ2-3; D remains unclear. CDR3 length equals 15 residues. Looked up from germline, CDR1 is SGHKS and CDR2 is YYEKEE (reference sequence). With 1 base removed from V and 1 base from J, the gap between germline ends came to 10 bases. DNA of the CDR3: TGTGCCAGCAGCTTGTCGAGCAGAGGCACAGATACGCAGTATTTT. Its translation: CASSLSSRGTDTQYF.

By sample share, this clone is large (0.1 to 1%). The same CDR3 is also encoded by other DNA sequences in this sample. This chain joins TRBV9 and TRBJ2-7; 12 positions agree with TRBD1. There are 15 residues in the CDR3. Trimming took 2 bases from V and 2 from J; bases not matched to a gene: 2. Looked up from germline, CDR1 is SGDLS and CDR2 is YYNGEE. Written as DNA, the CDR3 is TGTGCCAGCAGCGTGGGACAGGGGGCCGCCTACGAGCAGTACTTC. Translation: CASSVGQGAAYEQYF.

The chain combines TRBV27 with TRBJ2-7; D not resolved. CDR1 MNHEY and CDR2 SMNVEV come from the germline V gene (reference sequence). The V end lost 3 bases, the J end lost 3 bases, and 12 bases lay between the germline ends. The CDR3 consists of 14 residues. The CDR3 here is CASSFSTANYEQYF. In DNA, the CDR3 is TGTGCCAGCAGTTTCAGCACAGCAAACTACGAGCAGTACTTC.

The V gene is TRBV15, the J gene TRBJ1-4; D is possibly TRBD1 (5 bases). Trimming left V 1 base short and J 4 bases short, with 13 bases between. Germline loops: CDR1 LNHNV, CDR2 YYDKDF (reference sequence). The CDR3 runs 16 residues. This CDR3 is CATSRGGLGVNEKLFF. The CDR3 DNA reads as TGTGCCACCAGCAGAGGGGGTTTGGGGGTTAATGAAAAACTGTTTTTT.

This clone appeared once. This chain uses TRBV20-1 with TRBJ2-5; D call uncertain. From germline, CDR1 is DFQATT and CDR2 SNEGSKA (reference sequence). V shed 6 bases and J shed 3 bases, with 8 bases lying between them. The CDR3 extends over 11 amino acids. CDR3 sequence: CSAVQKETQYF. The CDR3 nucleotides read TGCAGTGCGGTCCAGAAAGAGACCCAGTACTTC.

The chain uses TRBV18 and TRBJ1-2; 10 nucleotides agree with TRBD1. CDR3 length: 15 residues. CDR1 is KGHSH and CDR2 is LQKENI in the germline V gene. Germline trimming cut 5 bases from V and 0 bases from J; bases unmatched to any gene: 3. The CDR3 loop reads CASSGQGEANYGYTF. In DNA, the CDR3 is TGTGCCAGCTCAGGACAGGGGGAAGCTAACTATGGCTACACCTTC.

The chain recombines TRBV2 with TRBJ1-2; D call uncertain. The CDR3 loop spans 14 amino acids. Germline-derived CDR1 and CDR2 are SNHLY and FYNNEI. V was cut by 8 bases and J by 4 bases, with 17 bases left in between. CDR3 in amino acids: CASAHAKDGYGYTF. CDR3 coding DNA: TGTGCCAGCGCCCACGCCAAGGACGGCTATGGCTACACCTTC.

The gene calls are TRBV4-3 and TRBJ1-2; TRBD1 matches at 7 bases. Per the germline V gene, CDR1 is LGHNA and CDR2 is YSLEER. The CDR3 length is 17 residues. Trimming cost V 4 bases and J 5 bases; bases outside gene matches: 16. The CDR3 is CASSLIEGLTGVYGYTF. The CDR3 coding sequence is TGCGCCAGCAGCCTAATTGAAGGGCTAACAGGGGTTTATGGCTACACCTTC.

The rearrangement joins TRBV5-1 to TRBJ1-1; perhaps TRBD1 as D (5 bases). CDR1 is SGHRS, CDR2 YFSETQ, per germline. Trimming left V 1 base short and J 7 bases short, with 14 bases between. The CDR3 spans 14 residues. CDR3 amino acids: CASSLRRDEDEAFF. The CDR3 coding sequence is TGCGCCAGCAGCTTGCGGAGGGACGAGGATGAAGCTTTCTTT.

The CDR3 loop is CASSPRLYRDDEQFF. For the CDR3, the DNA is TGTGCCAGCAGCCCTAGGCTGTATCGAGATGATGAGCAGTTCTTC. The chain recombines TRBV28 with TRBJ2-1; D gene unclear. With 6 bases removed from V and 8 bases from J, the gap between germline ends came to 20 bases. The CDR3 extends over 15 amino acids. Germline CDR1 is MDHEN and CDR2 is SYDVKM.

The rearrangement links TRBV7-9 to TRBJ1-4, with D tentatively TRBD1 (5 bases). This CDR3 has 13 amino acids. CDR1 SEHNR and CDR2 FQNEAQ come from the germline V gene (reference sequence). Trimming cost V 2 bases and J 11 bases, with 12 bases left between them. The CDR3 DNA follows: TGTGCCAGCAGCTTAAGTAATGGGGGGAAACTGTTTTTT. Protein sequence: CASSLSNGGKLFF. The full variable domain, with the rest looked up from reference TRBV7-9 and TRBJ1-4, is DTGVSQNPRHKITKRGQNVTFRCDPISEHNRLYWYRQTLGQGPEFLTYFQNEAQLEKSRLLSDRFSAERPKGSFSTLEIQRTEQGDSAMYLCASSLSNGGKLFFGSGTQLSVL.